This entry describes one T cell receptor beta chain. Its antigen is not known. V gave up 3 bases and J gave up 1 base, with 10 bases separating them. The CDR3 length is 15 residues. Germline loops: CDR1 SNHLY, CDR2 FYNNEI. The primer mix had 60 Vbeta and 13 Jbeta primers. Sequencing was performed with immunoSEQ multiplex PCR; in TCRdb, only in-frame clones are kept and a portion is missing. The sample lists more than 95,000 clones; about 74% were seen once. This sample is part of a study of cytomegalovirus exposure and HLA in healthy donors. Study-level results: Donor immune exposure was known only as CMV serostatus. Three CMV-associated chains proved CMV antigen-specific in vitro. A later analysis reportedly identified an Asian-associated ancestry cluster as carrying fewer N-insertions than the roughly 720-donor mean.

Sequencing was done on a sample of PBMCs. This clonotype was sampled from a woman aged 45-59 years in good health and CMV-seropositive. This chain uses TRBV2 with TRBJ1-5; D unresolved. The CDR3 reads CASSESTLSNQPQHF. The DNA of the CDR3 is TGTGCCAGCAGTGAGTCCACCCTAAGCAATCAGCCCCAGCATTTT.